The 18 T cell receptor beta chains in this list originate from one sample, sequenced in a study of spatial heterogeneity in lung cancer. One entry per CDR3 protein, called by TCRdb with MiXCR from the 5' RACE reads. The sample has around 11,000 distinct CDR3 sequences, roughly 3.7% seen once. The sample's time point: sample taken at primary tumor resection. Whole RNA, isolated from tumor, nontumor lung or frozen PBMC, was sequenced without prior sorting. The sequenced sample was normal lung tissue next to the tumor, obtained at surgery. All receptors derive from a male donor with early-stage non-small cell lung cancer.

By share, this clonotype counts as medium-sized. This rearrangement joins TRBV5-4 to TRBJ1-2; D remains ambiguous. Germline-derived CDR1 and CDR2 are SGHNT and YYREEE (reference sequence). Trimming removed 1 base from V and 9 bases from J, with 10 bases in between. CDR3 length equals 12 residues. The DNA for the CDR3 is TGTGCCAGCAGCTTGATCAGAGACCGCTACACCTTC. This translates into CASSLIRDRYTF.

This clonotype was counted between two and nine times. The genes are TRBV2 and TRBJ1-6; D gene unclear. The CDR3 extends over 15 amino acids. The ends were cut back, 7 bases at V and 0 bases at J, with 10 bases in the middle. Per germline, CDR1 SNHLY and CDR2 FYNNEI. This chain's CDR3 is CASKSLGSYNSPLHF. The CDR3, as DNA: TGTGCCAGCAAATCCCTGGGCTCCTATAATTCACCCCTCCACTTT.

By sample share, this clonotype is medium-sized. The chain combines TRBV30 with TRBJ1-1; D ambiguous. Between the trimmed V and J ends, which lost 0 bases and 0 bases, there was a span of 20 bases. Germline V gives CDR1 GTSNPN, CDR2 SVGIG (reference sequence). The CDR3 runs to 18 residues. In nucleotides, the CDR3 is TGTGCCTGGAGTGTAAAGCAACACCGCTCGGCAATGAACACTGAAGCTTTCTTT. Its protein product is CAWSVKQHRSAMNTEAFF.

In this sample, this clonotype turned up many times. The chain joins TRBV29-1 to TRBJ1-2; maybe TRBD1 (6 bases). Germline lookup yields CDR1 SQVTM and CDR2 ANQGSEA. This CDR3 has 12 amino acids. Trimming stripped 7 bases from V and 4 bases from J, with 13 bases between. CDR3 amino acids: CSGTDRSYGYTF. The CDR3, as DNA: TGCAGCGGAACCGACAGGAGCTATGGCTACACCTTC.

This clonotype was picked up many times. The chain carries TRBV10-3 and TRBJ1-1; a weak D match, TRBD1 (5 bases). The CDR3 runs 15 residues. Germline values: CDR1 ENHRY, CDR2 SYGVKD. V lost 2 bases, J lost 6 bases, and 16 bases lay in between. DNA for the CDR3: TGTGCCATCAGTGAGGCCACCTCTGGGGACCCTGAAGCTTTCTTT. Its translation: CAISEATSGDPEAFF.

This clonotype was seen repeatedly, ten times or more. The V gene is TRBV5-4, the J gene TRBJ2-5; D gene unclear. The V gene's germline CDR1 is SGHNT and CDR2 YYREEE (reference sequence). V lost 1 base to trimming and J lost 4 bases, with 14 bases between them. The length of the CDR3 is 15 residues. As DNA, the CDR3 is TGTGCCAGCAGCTTGAAGAAACAGAAAGTAGAGACCCAGTACTTC. Translated: CASSLKKQKVETQYF.

This clonotype was picked up many times. This sequence joins TRBV12-5 and TRBJ1-2; D perhaps matches TRBD1 (5 bases). V was trimmed by 7 bases and J by 4 bases, leaving 10 bases between them. This CDR3 spans 12 amino acids. The germline gives CDR1 LGHNT, CDR2 FRNRAP. CDR3 in amino acids: CASARDGYGYTF. CDR3 coding DNA: TGTGCTAGTGCCAGGGATGGCTATGGCTACACCTTC.

The chain combines TRBV20-1 with TRBJ2-1; TRBD2 aligns across 14 bases. Germline-derived CDR1 and CDR2 are DFQATT and SNEGSKA (reference sequence). With 6 bases clipped from V and 2 bases from J, the junction kept 0 bases outside the gene matches. This CDR3 comprises 14 residues. The CDR3 DNA reads as TGCAGTGCGACTAGCGGGAGGGCCTACAATGAGCAGTTCTTC. It yields the protein CSATSGRAYNEQFF.

In this sample, this clonotype is medium-sized. Here the CDR3 reads CASSPPGTSGVDEQFF. In DNA form, the CDR3 reads TGTGCCAGCTCACCACCGGGGACTAGCGGGGTTGATGAGCAGTTCTTC. The chain combines TRBV18 with TRBJ2-1; TRBD2 matches 13 bases. Germline V gives CDR1 KGHSH, CDR2 LQKENI. The CDR3 contains 16 residues. The V segment lost 0 bases and the J segment 8 bases; nucleotides outside the gene matches: 4.

This clonotype was found many times. V and J are TRBV7-2 and TRBJ1-5, with D unclear. V lost 2 bases and J lost 1, with 6 bases in between. This CDR3 contains 14 residues. The germline gives CDR1 SGHTA, CDR2 FQGNSA. Here the CDR3 reads CASSLSPSNQPQHF. The CDR3 coding sequence is TGTGCCAGCAGCTTAAGTCCCAGCAATCAGCCCCAGCATTTT.

This clonotype was observed a few times. This chain joins TRBV19 and TRBJ2-3; 10 bases match TRBD2. Trimming removed 6 bases from V and 2 bases from J; junction bases left unmatched: 17. The CDR3 runs to 19 residues. The germline V gene encodes CDR1 LNHDA and CDR2 SQIVND (reference sequence). The CDR3 is CASRPPQGAAGGHTDTQYF. The CDR3 bases are TGTGCCAGTAGGCCACCCCAGGGAGCAGCGGGAGGGCACACAGATACGCAGTATTTT.

This clonotype counts as medium-sized. The chain carries TRBV9 and TRBJ2-7, with D hard to call. CDR3 size: 15 residues. Germline CDR1 is SGDLS and CDR2 is YYNGEE. V shed 0 bases and J shed 3 bases, with 13 bases lying between them. For the CDR3, the DNA is TGTGCCAGCAGCGTAGGTGCAGGATCGCGCTACGAGCAGTACTTC. Translation: CASSVGAGSRYEQYF.

This clonotype occurred many times. V gene TRBV28 combines with J gene TRBJ2-3; the D gene is possibly TRBD2 (6 bases). Germline CDR1 reads MDHEN; CDR2 reads SYDVKM. This CDR3 has 16 amino acids. V gave up 3 bases and J gave up 2 bases, with 15 bases separating them. CDR3 amino acids: CASSFGAASATDTQYF. In DNA form, the CDR3 reads TGTGCCAGCAGTTTCGGAGCGGCTAGCGCCACAGATACGCAGTATTTT. Full variable domain (remainder filled in from reference TRBV28 and TRBJ2-3): DVKVTQSSRYLVKRTGEKVFLECVQDMDHENMFWYRQDPGLGLRLIYFSYDVKMKEKGDIPEGYSVSREKKERFSLILESASTNQTSMYLCASSFGAASATDTQYFGPGTRLTVL.

This clonotype was detected only a few times. The chain joins TRBV30 to TRBJ1-5, with no clear D. This CDR3 spans 13 amino acids. From germline, CDR1 is GTSNPN and CDR2 SVGIG (reference sequence). V lost 5 bases and J lost 6, with 14 bases in between. The CDR3 sequence: CAWAPGLGQPQHF. CDR3 in DNA: TGTGCCTGGGCTCCGGGATTGGGTCAGCCCCAGCATTTT.

This clonotype was recorded at least ten times. This rearrangement joins TRBV20-1 to TRBJ2-3, with no clear D. The V and J ends lost 3 bases and 2 bases respectively, with 18 bases between them. CDR3 length equals 16 residues. Germline-derived CDR1 and CDR2 are DFQATT and SNEGSKA (reference sequence). CDR3 nucleotides: TGCAGTGCTAGTCCCCTCGCCGGTCTGGTCACAGATACGCAGTATTTT. This translates into CSASPLAGLVTDTQYF.

The genes are TRBV3-1 and TRBJ2-1; D uncertain. V was trimmed by 2 bases and J by 4 bases, leaving 15 bases between them. Germline V lookup: CDR1 LGHDT, CDR2 YNNKEL (reference sequence). CDR3 length: 16 amino acids. The CDR3 DNA reads as TGTGCCAGCAGCCAATCTGATAGGGCCCTTTACAATGAGCAGTTCTTC. Amino acids: CASSQSDRALYNEQFF.

This clonotype is medium-sized in the sample. V gene TRBV7-2 combines with J gene TRBJ1-2; D unresolved. V was pared by 1 base and J by 6 bases, with 12 bases between. Germline V lookup: CDR1 SGHTA, CDR2 FQGNSA. The length of the CDR3 is 14 residues. CDR3 in DNA: TGTGCCAGCAGCTTAGAAACCGTACCTAATGGCTACACCTTC. Amino acids: CASSLETVPNGYTF.

This clonotype has a count of ten or more. This chain uses TRBV6-5 with TRBJ1-2; the D is unclear. V was shortened by 5 bases and J by 2 bases, with 18 bases between the two germline ends. The CDR3 sequence is 16 residues long. CDR1 and CDR2 from the germline V gene are MNHEY and SVGAGI. The CDR3 protein is CASSRTVVDPNYGYTF. The CDR3 nucleotides read TGTGCCAGCAGTCGCACCGTCGTGGATCCGAACTATGGCTACACCTTC.